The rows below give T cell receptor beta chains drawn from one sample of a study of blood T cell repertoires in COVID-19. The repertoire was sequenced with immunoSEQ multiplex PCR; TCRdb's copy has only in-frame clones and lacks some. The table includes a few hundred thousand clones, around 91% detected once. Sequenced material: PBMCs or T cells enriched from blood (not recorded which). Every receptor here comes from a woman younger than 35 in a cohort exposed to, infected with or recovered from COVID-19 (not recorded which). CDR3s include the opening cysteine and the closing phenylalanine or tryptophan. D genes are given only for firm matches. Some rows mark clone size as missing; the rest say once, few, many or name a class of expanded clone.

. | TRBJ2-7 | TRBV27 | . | CASSFAGFYEQYF | TGTGCCAGCAGTTTCGCAGGGTTTTACGAGCAGTACTTC
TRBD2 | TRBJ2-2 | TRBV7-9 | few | CASSKGLAGFTNTGELFF | TGTGCCAGCAGCAAAGGACTAGCAGGATTCACTAACACCGGGGAGCTGTTTTTT
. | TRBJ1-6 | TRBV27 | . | CASSLSRGLSRPLHF | TGTGCCAGCAGTTTATCGAGAGGTCTTAGTAGGCCCCTCCACTTT
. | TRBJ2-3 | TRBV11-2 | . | CASSLYQGSDTQYF | TGTGCCAGCAGCTTATATCAGGGCTCAGATACGCAGTATTTT
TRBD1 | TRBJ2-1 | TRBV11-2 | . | CASSPQGDEQFF | TGTGCCAGCAGCCCTCAGGGGGATGAGCAGTTCTTC
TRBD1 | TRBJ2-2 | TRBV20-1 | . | CSASWDRDTGELFF | TGCAGTGCTAGTTGGGACAGGGACACCGGGGAGCTGTTTTTT
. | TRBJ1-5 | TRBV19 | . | CASSSLWGVLGNQPQHF | TGTGCCAGTAGCTCCCTATGGGGAGTTTTAGGCAATCAGCCCCAGCATTTT
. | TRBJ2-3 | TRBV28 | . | CASSLGEVAQYF | TGTGCCAGCAGCTTAGGAGAAGTTGCGCAGTATTTT
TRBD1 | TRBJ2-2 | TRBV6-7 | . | CASSYSRDRGFGTGELFF | TGTGCCAGCAGTTACTCGAGGGACAGGGGGTTTGGCACCGGGGAGCTGTTTTTT
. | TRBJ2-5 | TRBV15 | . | CATSRVPGGTRAETQYF | TGTGCCACCAGCAGAGTCCCAGGCGGGACTCGGGCAGAGACCCAGTACTTC
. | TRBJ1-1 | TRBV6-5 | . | CASRLGGNTEAFF | TGTGCCAGCAGGTTGGGGGGGAACACTGAAGCTTTCTTT
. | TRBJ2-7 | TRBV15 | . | CATSRGAPSYEQYF | TGTGCCACCAGTAGAGGGGCCCCCTCCTACGAGCAGTACTTC
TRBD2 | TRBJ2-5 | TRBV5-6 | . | CASSLGPAGDQETQYF | TGTGCCAGCAGCTTAGGGCCTGCGGGGGACCAAGAGACCCAGTACTTC
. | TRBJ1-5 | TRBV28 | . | CASRRGDAYDQPQHF | TGTGCCAGTAGACGAGGTGACGCCTACGATCAGCCCCAGCATTTT
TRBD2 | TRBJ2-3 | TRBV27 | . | CASGGDTDTQYF | TGTGCCAGCGGGGGGGACACAGATACGCAGTATTTT
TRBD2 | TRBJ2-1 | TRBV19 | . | CASKEYRTSGKQFF | TGTGCCAGTAAGGAATACAGGACTAGCGGAAAGCAGTTCTTC
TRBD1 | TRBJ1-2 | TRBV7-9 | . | CASSLHAGQVYGYTF | TGTGCCAGCAGCCTCCATGCCGGACAGGTCTATGGCTACACCTTC
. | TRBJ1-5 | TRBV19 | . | CASSATFQPQHF | TGTGCCAGTAGTGCAACTTTCCAGCCCCAGCATTTT
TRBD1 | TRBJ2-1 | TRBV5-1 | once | CASSWGQGNGEQFF | TGCGCCAGCAGCTGGGGACAGGGAAACGGTGAGCAGTTCTTC
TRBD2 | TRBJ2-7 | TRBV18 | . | CASSPLSAGGRNHEQYF | TGTGCCAGCTCACCATTGTCGGCAGGCGGGAGAAACCACGAGCAGTACTTC
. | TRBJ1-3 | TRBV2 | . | CASSEAGGFGNTIYF | TGTGCCAGCAGTGAAGCGGGAGGATTCGGAAACACCATATATTTT
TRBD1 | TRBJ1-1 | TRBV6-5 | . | CASSSGQGSTEAFF | TGTGCCAGCAGTAGCGGACAGGGGAGCACTGAAGCTTTCTTT
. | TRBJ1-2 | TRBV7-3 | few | CASSLGQGPHYGYTF | TGTGCCAGCAGCTTAGGGCAGGGGCCCCACTATGGCTACACCTTC
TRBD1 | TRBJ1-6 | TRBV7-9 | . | CASSSLGTGIKGYNSPLHF | TGTGCCAGCAGCTCTCTGGGGACAGGGATTAAGGGCTATAATTCACCCCTCCACTTT
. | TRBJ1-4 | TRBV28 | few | CASSPSYRNEKLFF | TGTGCCAGCAGTCCATCCTACCGTAATGAAAAACTGTTTTTT
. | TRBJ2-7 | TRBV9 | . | CASSVAAGPRTYEQYF | TGTGCCAGCAGCGTAGCGGCGGGACCAAGGACCTACGAGCAGTACTTC
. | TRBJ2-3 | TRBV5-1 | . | CASSPGQTIGTDTQYF | TGCGCCAGCAGCCCGGGACAAACGATTGGGACAGATACGCAGTATTTT
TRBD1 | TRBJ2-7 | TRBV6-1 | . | CASSEKGGTGTGEQYF | TGTGCCAGCAGTGAAAAGGGAGGGACAGGGACGGGCGAGCAGTACTTC
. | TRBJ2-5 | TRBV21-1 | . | CASSFGQGGGEETQYF | TGTGCCAGCAGCTTCGGACAGGGCGGAGGGGAAGAGACCCAGTACTTC
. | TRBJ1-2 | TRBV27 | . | CASSRTAANYGYTF | TGTGCCAGCAGTCGTACAGCAGCCAACTATGGCTACACCTTC
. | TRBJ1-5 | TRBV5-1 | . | CASSLLPGGREANQPQHF | TGCGCCAGCAGCCTCCTGCCCGGGGGAAGGGAGGCGAACCAGCCCCAGCATTTT
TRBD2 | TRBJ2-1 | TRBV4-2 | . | CASSHRGGGPRDNEQFF | TGTGCCAGCAGCCACCGGGGCGGGGGGCCGAGGGACAATGAGCAGTTCTTC
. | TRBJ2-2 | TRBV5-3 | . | CARRRVDGELFF | TGTGCCAGAAGACGGGTGGACGGGGAGCTGTTTTTT